The 19 T cell receptor beta chains below all came from one sample that was sequenced in a study of shared clonotypes between healthy human individuals. Repertoires were generated with immunoSEQ multiplex PCR, while TCRdb's copy carries only in-frame clones and drops some. The table shows over a million clones, with 75% to 85% occurring only once. Input material: memory CD4+ T cells from PBMCs. Subset reported: CD45RA-negative fraction. These receptors originate from a young man in good health. Some clones in this sample may be carry-over from other donors' samples.

Notes on this clone: Additional DNA sequences in this sample encode the identical CDR3. The chain uses TRBV7-9 and TRBJ2-6, with D unresolved. Trimming cost V 5 bases and J 4 bases, with 6 bases left between them. Per the germline V gene, CDR1 is SEHNR and CDR2 is FQNEAQ (reference sequence). The length of the CDR3 is 13 residues. The DNA for the CDR3 is TGTGCCAGCAGCCCCTCCGGGGCCAACGTCCTGACTTTC. Its protein is CASSPSGANVLTF.

The chain has TRBV10-1 and TRBJ2-3, with 11 positions matching TRBD2. Trimming cost V 8 bases and J 5 bases; bases outside gene matches: 6. Germline-derived CDR1 and CDR2 are WNHNN and SYGVQD (reference sequence). The CDR3 has 14 residues. DNA of the CDR3: TGCGCCAGCGGGTCCGGACTAGCGGGAGATACGCAGTATTTT. It codes for CASGSGLAGDTQYF.

The table lists this clone with a few counts. The V and J genes are TRBV5-1 and TRBJ1-1; 9 bases are shared with TRBD1. The CDR3 consists of 14 residues. CDR1 and CDR2 (germline): SGHRS, YFSETQ. The V gene end was trimmed by 5 bases and the J gene end by 11 bases; junction bases not matched to a gene: 13. The CDR3 bases are TGCGCCAGCAGTTACACAGGGGGCGCGAATTACGCTTTCTTT. It translates to CASSYTGGANYAFF.

The rearrangement links TRBV4-3 to TRBJ2-2; 7 nucleotides align to TRBD2. The CDR3 has 18 amino acids. Germline V gene sequence: CDR1 LGHNA, CDR2 YSLEER. Trimming cost V 1 base and J 4 bases; bases outside gene matches: 12. The CDR3 bases are TGCGCCAGCAGCCAAGTGAGGTTGGGAGGGAGCTTCACCGGGGAGCTGTTTTTT. Translating gives CASSQVRLGGSFTGELFF.

As to this clone: A much larger clone is a single base away; this may be a read error. The chain employs TRBV28 and TRBJ1-2; the match to TRBD1 covers 9 bases. The germline gives CDR1 MDHEN, CDR2 SYDVKM. With V trimmed by 7 bases and J by 8 bases, 11 bases remained unmatched. The CDR3 runs 14 residues. CDR3: CASTPRPTGGGYTF. CDR3 sequence (DNA): TGTGCCAGCACTCCCCGGCCAACAGGGGGCGGCTACACCTTC.

This clone has only one observation. Within the sample, other DNA sequences also encode this same CDR3. The chain employs TRBV29-1 and TRBJ2-3; weak D call: TRBD2 (6 bases). The CDR3 consists of 13 residues. V lost 5 bases and J 2 bases, leaving 11 bases between the germline ends. Germline values: CDR1 SQVTM, CDR2 ANQGSEA. CDR3 bases: TGCAGCGTTTTGGCGGGATTCACAGATACGCAGTATTTT. It encodes CSVLAGFTDTQYF.

The chain combines TRBV5-4 with TRBJ2-7; D tentatively fits TRBD1 or TRBD2 (7 bases each). The CDR3 is made up of 15 amino acids. Between the trimmed V and J ends, which lost 4 bases and 3 bases, there was a span of 17 bases. The V gene's germline CDR1 is SGHNT and CDR2 YYREEE (reference sequence). The CDR3 region is CASSGRDSLNYEQYF. The CDR3 coding sequence is TGTGCCAGCAGCGGGAGGGACAGCCTGAACTACGAGCAGTACTTC.

The V and J genes are TRBV11-2 and TRBJ2-7; 9 bases are shared with TRBD2. Germline CDR1 is SGHAT and CDR2 is FQNNGV. J was trimmed by 2 bases and V by 4 bases; bases with no gene match: 9. This CDR3 comprises 16 residues. This chain's CDR3 is CASSSLAGVGAYEQYF. The CDR3 bases are TGTGCCAGCAGCTCCTTAGCGGGAGTGGGGGCCTACGAGCAGTACTTC.

This chain links TRBV6-6 with TRBJ2-5; D perhaps matches TRBD1 (6 bases). The V and J ends lost 5 bases and 13 bases respectively, with 17 bases between them. The CDR3 is made up of 12 amino acids. Germline CDR1 MNHNY, CDR2 SVGAGI (reference sequence). CDR3 in amino acids: CASSNRDIPGYF. In DNA form, the CDR3 reads TGTGCCAGCAGTAACCGGGACATCCCTGGGTACTTC.

This rearrangement joins TRBV19 to TRBJ2-7, with unresolved D. V was clipped by 5 bases and J by 6 bases, with 8 bases between them. The CDR3 runs to 11 residues. Germline assignment: CDR1 LNHDA and CDR2 SQIVND (reference sequence). The CDR3 DNA sequence: TGTGCCAGTAGTGACCAGCGCGAGCAGTACTTC. It encodes CASSDQREQYF.

This chain connects TRBV5-1 to TRBJ2-1; the match to TRBD2 covers 7 bases. The length of the CDR3 is 15 residues. Looked up from germline, CDR1 is SGHRS and CDR2 is YFSETQ. Trimming cost V 4 bases and J 4 bases; bases outside gene matches: 8. The CDR3 region is CASSPGTIFYNEQFF. Written as DNA, the CDR3 is TGCGCCAGCAGCCCCGGGACTATATTTTACAATGAGCAGTTCTTC.

This clone was detected only a few times. This chain uses TRBV5-1 with TRBJ2-6; no firm D call. V dropped 4 bases and J dropped 0 bases, with 5 bases sitting between them. Per germline, CDR1 SGHRS and CDR2 YFSETQ. The CDR3 consists of 14 residues. The DNA of the CDR3 is TGCGCCAGCAGCGCAAGCTCTGGGGCCAACGTCCTGACTTTC. Protein product: CASSASSGANVLTF.

This clone showed up just once. The DNA of the CDR3 is TGTGCCAGCAGCCGATTTACTAGCGGCGGAGCGCCCGGGGAGCTGTTTTTT. This gives the protein CASSRFTSGGAPGELFF. This rearrangement joins TRBV5-4 to TRBJ2-2; 8 positions agree with TRBD2. The CDR3 runs to 17 residues. The trim removed 4 bases at V and 6 bases at J, leaving 14 bases unmatched. Germline V gene sequence: CDR1 SGHNT, CDR2 YYREEE (reference sequence).

This chain links TRBV2 with TRBJ1-1, with 8 bases matching TRBD1. The CDR3 has 15 amino acids. The germline V gene has CDR1 SNHLY and CDR2 FYNNEI. J lost 5 bases, V lost 5 bases, and 10 bases had no gene match. In nucleotides, the CDR3 is TGTGCCAGCAGTCCCCGAGCCAGGGGGCGGACTGAAGCTTTCTTT. It encodes CASSPRARGRTEAFF.

The genes are TRBV13 and TRBJ2-7; D is ambiguous. Germline V gene sequence: CDR1 PRHDT, CDR2 FYEKMQ (reference sequence). The CDR3 runs 16 residues. V was trimmed by 3 bases and J by 0 bases, leaving 15 bases between them. DNA of the CDR3: TGTGCCAGCAGCTTCACCTTTGCGGTTAGCTCCTACGAGCAGTACTTC. Translating it yields CASSFTFAVSSYEQYF.

V is TRBV19 and J is TRBJ2-1; D not resolved. Trimming cost V 7 bases and J 4 bases, with 5 bases left between them. The CDR3 has 11 residues. Germline V gene data show CDR1 as LNHDA and CDR2 as SQIVND (reference sequence). CDR3 DNA: TGTGCCAGTACGGGTTACAATGAGCAGTTCTTC. As protein: CASTGYNEQFF.

The chain carries TRBV5-1 and TRBJ2-7; a possible D gene is TRBD1 (5 bases). The length of the CDR3 is 13 residues. V lost 4 bases to trimming and J lost 5 bases, with 13 bases between them. Per germline, CDR1 SGHRS and CDR2 YFSETQ. The CDR3 bases are TGCGCCAGCAGCCGACAGCAAGAGAACGAGCAGTACTTC. It yields the protein CASSRQQENEQYF.

The V and J genes are TRBV7-2 and TRBJ2-1; TRBD2 might be the D (6 bases). Trimming took 2 bases from V and 10 from J, leaving 9 bases between them. Germline V gives CDR1 SGHTA, CDR2 FQGNSA. There are 12 residues in the CDR3. CDR3 in amino acids: CASSLRGGEQFF. Written as DNA, the CDR3 is TGTGCCAGCAGCTTAAGGGGAGGAGAGCAGTTCTTC.

This clone was picked up a small number of times. V gene TRBV28 combines with J gene TRBJ1-5; no definite D call. Between the trimmed V and J ends, which lost 4 bases and 6 bases, there was a span of 13 bases. Germline values: CDR1 MDHEN, CDR2 SYDVKM. The CDR3 totals 14 residues. CDR3: CASSSPAFGQPQHF. The DNA for the CDR3 is TGTGCCAGCAGTTCCCCTGCGTTTGGTCAGCCCCAGCATTTT.